Below are 8 T cell receptor beta chains sequenced from a single sample in a study of blood T cell repertoires in COVID-19 (dated by TCRdb to about 2020). Library creation used the immunoSEQ multiplex PCR assay. In TCRdb, the immuneACCESS table is reduced to in-frame sequences with V and J assigned. These tables do not hold every clone; where another copy was compared, an unresolved V gene accounts for under half, and the others remain unexplained. The sample table records 95,000 to 150,000 clones; around 81% of these occur just once. Over 2% of the sample comes from the top ten. The sequenced sample was peripheral blood. All receptors come from a man between 65 and 85 years old with acute or convalescent COVID-19.

The genes are TRBV24-1 and TRBJ2-7, with TRBD2 as a possible D gene (6 bases). V was pared by 5 bases and J by 7 bases, with 20 bases between. CDR3 size: 15 residues. Germline CDR1 and CDR2: KGHDR and SFDVKD. CDR3 DNA: TGTGCCACCAGTGCCCGGGGGACGGCCTTGTGGGAGCAGTACTTC. Protein product: CATSARGTALWEQYF.

The chain carries TRBV27 and TRBJ1-3, with 8 nucleotides matching TRBD1. Germline CDR1 is MNHEY and CDR2 is SMNVEV (reference sequence). Unmatched junction bases numbered 9, after V lost 5 bases and J lost 0 bases. The CDR3 is made up of 17 amino acids. For the CDR3, the DNA is TGTGCCAGCAGTGCCGGGACAGGCCTTTACTCTGGAAACACCATATATTTT. Its translation: CASSAGTGLYSGNTIYF.

The chain has TRBV7-2 and TRBJ1-1; 8 bases line up with TRBD1. The V segment lost 4 bases and the J segment 4 bases; nucleotides outside the gene matches: 8. This CDR3 is built from 15 residues. Germline V gene data show CDR1 as SGHTA and CDR2 as FQGNSA. Here the CDR3 DNA reads TGTGCCAGCAGCTCTCAGGGGGCTACGAGCACTGAAGCTTTCTTT. Its protein product is CASSSQGATSTEAFF.

The chain has TRBV19 and TRBJ1-1, with D possibly matching TRBD1 (5 bases). The CDR3 consists of 16 residues. V gave up 4 bases and J gave up 2 bases, with 17 bases separating them. Germline values: CDR1 LNHDA, CDR2 SQIVND (reference sequence). The CDR3, as DNA: TGTGCCAGTAGTAGCGCCCGTCGGGGGGAAAACACTGAAGCTTTCTTT. This encodes CASSSARRGENTEAFF. Full variable domain (outside the CDR3, taken from reference TRBV19 and TRBJ1-1): DGGITQSPKYLFRKEGQNVTLSCEQNLNHDAMYWYRQDPGQGLRLIYYSQIVNDFQKGDIAEGYSVSREKKESFPLTVTSAQKNPTAFYLCASSSARRGENTEAFFGQGTRLTVV.

J is TRBJ1-1 and V is TRBV6-5; TRBD1 aligns across 7 bases. This CDR3 has 12 amino acids. CDR1 and CDR2 from the germline V gene are MNHEY and SVGAGI. Germline trimming cut 5 bases from V and 6 bases from J; bases unmatched to any gene: 3. The CDR3 bases are TGTGCCAGCAGTCAGGGGGTTGCTGAAGCTTTCTTT. Translation: CASSQGVAEAFF.

With respect to this clone: One end of the junction does not line up with germline, which may come from a read error. The V and J genes are TRBV3-1 (or the pseudogene TRBV3-2) and TRBJ1-3; D is possibly TRBD1 (6 bases). Germline values: CDR1 LGHDT, CDR2 YNNKEL (reference sequence). This CDR3 is 16 amino acids long. CDR3 protein: CASTQGGVPSGNTIYF. CDR3 DNA sequence: TGTGCCAGCACCCAAGGGGGGGTTCCCTCTGGAAACACCATATATTTT.

V is TRBV29-1 and J is TRBJ1-3; no reliable D call. V gave up 7 bases and J gave up 0 bases, with 10 bases separating them. Germline V gives CDR1 SQVTM, CDR2 ANQGSEA. The CDR3 loop spans 13 amino acids. The CDR3 sequence: CSGTGNSGNTIYF. The CDR3 coding sequence is TGCAGCGGGACTGGGAACTCTGGAAACACCATATATTTT.

The chain links TRBV4-3 to TRBJ1-6; D not resolved. The CDR3 is 15 amino acids. Germline V gene lookup returns CDR1 LGHNA and CDR2 YSLEER. The V and J ends lost 4 bases and 8 bases respectively, with 15 bases between them. As DNA, the CDR3 is TGCGCCAGCAGCCCAAATCGGGGAGTTGATTCACCCCTCCACTTT. Amino acid sequence: CASSPNRGVDSPLHF.